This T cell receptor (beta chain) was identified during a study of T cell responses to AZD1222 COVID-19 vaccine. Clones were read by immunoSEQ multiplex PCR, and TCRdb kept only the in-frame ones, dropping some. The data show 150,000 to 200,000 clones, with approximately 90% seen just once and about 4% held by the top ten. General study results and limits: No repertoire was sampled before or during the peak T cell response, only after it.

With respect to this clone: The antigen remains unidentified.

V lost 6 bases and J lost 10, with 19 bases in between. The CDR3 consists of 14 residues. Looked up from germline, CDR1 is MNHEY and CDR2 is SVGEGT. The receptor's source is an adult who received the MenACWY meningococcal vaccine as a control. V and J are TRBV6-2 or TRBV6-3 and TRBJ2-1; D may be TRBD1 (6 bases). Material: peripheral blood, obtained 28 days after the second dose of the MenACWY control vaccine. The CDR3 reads CASSEQGRGFEQFF. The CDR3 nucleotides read TGTGCCAGCAGCGAACAGGGTAGGGGTTTCGAGCAGTTCTTC.